The entry that follows covers one TCR beta chain sequence. This clone was detected a few times. Its antigen target is currently unknown. Base qualities are not recorded, but no much larger clone differs from it by a single base. Other nucleotide sequences from this sample produce the same CDR3. V drops 4 bases and J drops 3 bases, leaving 7 bases in between. The germline V gene provides CDR1 SNHLY and CDR2 FYNNEI. Its CDR3 holds 12 amino acids, cysteine through phenylalanine. The CDR3 DNA has 36 bases and is translated from base 1. This sample is drawn from a study of blood T cell repertoires in COVID-19 (TCRdb year 2020). Study-wide context: Samples covering the acute and convalescent phases of COVID-19 were provided by collaborators in the United States, Italy and Spain. Samples were obtained from the ongoing ImmuneRACE study (first 160 participants) and from 950 to 1,500 subjects provided by 6 global collaborators. The prospective study material was composed of cDNA or gDNA derived from T cells, B-cell-depleted T cells, or PBMCs. The sample metadata nearly always contained a de-identified subject ID, COVID-19 status, age in years and sex. Where available, HLA class I and class II types were taken from metadata supplied by the sample provider and were not determined by assay-based typing. A freely available public database, intended as a resource for researchers studying the immune response to SARS-CoV-2, is where the repertoires were released. The dataset comprised deeply sampled blood TCRbeta repertoires from subjects exposed to, actively infected with, or recovered from COVID-19. Overall study outcomes, separate from this receptor: The quantity of clinical and demographic metadata differed by source and by participant and was supplied without curation.

Participants in the prospective study were enrolled through a virtual design, were aged about 18 to 100 years, and lived in approximately 24 United States geographic areas. To assign participants to cohorts, the prospective study relied on clinical history that participants themselves reported in a screening survey and a study questionnaire. In the prospective study, whole blood, serum and a nasopharyngeal or oropharyngeal swab were collected from each participant by mobile phlebotomists. Participants in the prospective study had the option to provide additional blood draws and questionnaires over a roughly two-month period. Prospective study blood samples were shipped either frozen or at room temperature before DNA extraction. TCRbeta CDR3 regions were amplified from genomic DNA using the immunoSEQ Assay, a bias-controlled multiplex PCR. Per the authors' processing: The number of nucleated cells in each sample was estimated by amplification of reference gene primers within the assay. To quantify the absolute abundance of each unique TCRbeta CDR3 rearrangement, sequence reads were collapsed and filtered. For each sample, productive Simpson clonality was calculated as the square root of Simpson's diversity index over productive rearrangements. TCRdb stores this immuneACCESS table with in-frame sequences only. Part of the clones is absent; in the studies checked, under half of the shortfall reflects unresolved V genes, and no reason is known for the rest. V, J and clone size are taken as reported in that table, and D and trimming were inferred from the DNA itself. In this sample the table shows 250,000 to 300,000 clones, around 90% of which occur a single time. Approximately 2.4% of the sample rests with the top ten.

Rearrangement joined TRBV2 to TRBJ2-7; TRBD1 is possibly the D segment (5 matching bases). Input material: PBMCs or T cells enriched from blood (not recorded which). This clonotype was obtained from a woman in her forties with acute COVID-19. The CDR3 corresponds to CASSGDSYEQYF. The sequenced DNA is TGTGCCAGCAGTGGTGACAGCTACGAGCAGTACTTC.